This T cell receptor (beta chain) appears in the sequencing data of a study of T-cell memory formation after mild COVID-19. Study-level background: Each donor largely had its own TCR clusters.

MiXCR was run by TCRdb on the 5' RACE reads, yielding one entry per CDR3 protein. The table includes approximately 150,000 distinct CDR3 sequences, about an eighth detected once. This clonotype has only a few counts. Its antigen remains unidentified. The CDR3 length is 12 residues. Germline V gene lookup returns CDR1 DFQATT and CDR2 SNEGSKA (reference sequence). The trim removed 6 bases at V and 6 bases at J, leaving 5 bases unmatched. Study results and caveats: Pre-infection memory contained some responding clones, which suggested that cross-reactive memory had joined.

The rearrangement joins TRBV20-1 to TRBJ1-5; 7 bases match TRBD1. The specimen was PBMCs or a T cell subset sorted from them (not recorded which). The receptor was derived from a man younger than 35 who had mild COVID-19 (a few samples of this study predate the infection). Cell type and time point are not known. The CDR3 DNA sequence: TGCAGTGCGGTGACAGGGTCTCAGCCCCAGCATTTT. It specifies CSAVTGSQPQHF.